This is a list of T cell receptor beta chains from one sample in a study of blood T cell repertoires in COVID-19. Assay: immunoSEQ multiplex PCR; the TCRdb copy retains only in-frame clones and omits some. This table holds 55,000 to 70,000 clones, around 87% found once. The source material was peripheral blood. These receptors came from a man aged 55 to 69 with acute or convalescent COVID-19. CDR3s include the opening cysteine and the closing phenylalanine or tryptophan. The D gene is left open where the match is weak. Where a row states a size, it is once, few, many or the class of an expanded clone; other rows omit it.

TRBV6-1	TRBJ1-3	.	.	TGTGCCAGCAGTGAATTAGCTGTGTGGGGAAACACCATATATTTT	CASSELAVWGNTIYF
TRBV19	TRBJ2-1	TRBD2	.	TGTGCCAGTAGTCTGGGACTAGCGGGGAGCAATGAGCAGTTCTTC	CASSLGLAGSNEQFF
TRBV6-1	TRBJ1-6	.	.	TGTGCCAGCAGTGATATGACAGATTCACCCCTCCACTTT	CASSDMTDSPLHF
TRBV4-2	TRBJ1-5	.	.	TGTGCCAGCAGCCAAGATAGTGGCAGGGATCAGCCCCAGCATTTT	CASSQDSGRDQPQHF
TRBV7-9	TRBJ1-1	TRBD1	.	TGTGCCAGCAGCCAGGGACAGGGAAACACTGAAGCTTTCTTT	CASSQGQGNTEAFF
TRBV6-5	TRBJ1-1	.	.	TGTGCCAGCGAGGAGCAGCAGAACACTGAAGCTTTCTTT	CASEEQQNTEAFF
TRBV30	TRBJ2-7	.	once	TGTGCCTGGAGTATGGTAAGGGGCTACGAGCAGTACTTC	CAWSMVRGYEQYF
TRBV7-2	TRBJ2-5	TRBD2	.	TGTGCCAGCAGCCCCTCATATCAACTAGCGGGGGCCCAAGAGACCCAGTACTTC	CASSPSYQLAGAQETQYF
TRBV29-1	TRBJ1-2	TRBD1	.	TGCAGCGTTGATACGGGACAGGGTAACTATGGCTACACCTTC	CSVDTGQGNYGYTF
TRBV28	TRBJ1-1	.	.	TGTGCCAGCAGTTTACGACAGTTCGGAAACACTGAAGCTTTCTTT	CASSLRQFGNTEAFF
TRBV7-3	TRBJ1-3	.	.	TGTGCCAGCAGCCCAGGGGACGGCAAGCCTTCTGGAAACACCATATATTTT	CASSPGDGKPSGNTIYF
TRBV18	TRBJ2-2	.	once	TGTGCCAGCTCACCATTCGGGAGCGTGGACACCGGGGAGCTGTTTTTT	CASSPFGSVDTGELFF
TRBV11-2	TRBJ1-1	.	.	TGTGCCAGCAGCTTTAGTTCCCTCGGGAACACTGAAGCTTTCTTT	CASSFSSLGNTEAFF
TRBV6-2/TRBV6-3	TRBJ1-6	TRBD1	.	TGTGCCAGCAGTTACGGAGGGAGGACAGGCAATTCACCCCTCCACTTT	CASSYGGRTGNSPLHF
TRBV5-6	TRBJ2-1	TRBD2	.	TGTGCCAGCAGCTTAGCGGGGGTCGACAATGAGCAGTTCTTC	CASSLAGVDNEQFF
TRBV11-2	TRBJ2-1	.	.	TGTGCCAGCAGCTTCGGAGGGGTTCTCAGAGAGCAGTTCTTC	CASSFGGVLREQFF
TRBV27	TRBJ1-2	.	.	TGTGCCAGCAGTTTTGGCGGGAGTGGCTACACCTTC	CASSFGGSGYTF
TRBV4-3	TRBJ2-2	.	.	TGCGCCAGCAGCCAAGATCCTGGGGCAGGGATCACCGGGGAGCTGTTTTTT	CASSQDPGAGITGELFF
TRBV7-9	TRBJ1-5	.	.	TGTGCCAGCAGCTTAAAGGGAAGCGGACAGCCCCAGCATTTT	CASSLKGSGQPQHF
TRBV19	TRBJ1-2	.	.	TGTGCCACCCTCACTGATGGCTACACCTTC	CATLTDGYTF
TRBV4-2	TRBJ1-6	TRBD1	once	TGTGCCAGCAGCCAAGATCCGGGACAGGGAATAGTTTGGAATTCACCCCTCCACTTT	CASSQDPGQGIVWNSPLHF
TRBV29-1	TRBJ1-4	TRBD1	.	TGCAGCGTCCGGACAGGGAGGGGTGAAAAACTGTTTTTT	CSVRTGRGEKLFF
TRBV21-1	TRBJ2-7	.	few	TGTGCCAACGGGGACAGCTACGAGCAGTACTTC	CANGDSYEQYF
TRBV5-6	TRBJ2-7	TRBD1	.	TGTGCCAGCAGCCGACAGGGCGAAACCTACGAGCAGTACTTC	CASSRQGETYEQYF
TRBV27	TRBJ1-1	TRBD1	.	TGTGCCAGCAGAGATTCCGGGACAGCCCTTCAAGCTTTCTTT	CASRDSGTALQAFF
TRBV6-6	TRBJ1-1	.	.	TGTGCCAGCAGCAGCCAGGGGAGTGACACTGAAGCTTTCTTT	CASSSQGSDTEAFF
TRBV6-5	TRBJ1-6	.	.	TGTGCCAGCAGTAGCCAGGGCGCCTATAATTCACCCCTCCACTTT	CASSSQGAYNSPLHF
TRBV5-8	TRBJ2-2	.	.	TGTGCCAGCAGCTTGGTGCGCGTGGACTCAGGCGGGGAGCTGTTTTTT	CASSLVRVDSGGELFF
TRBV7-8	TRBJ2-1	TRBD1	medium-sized	TGTGCCAGCAGCTTAGAGGTGACAGGGCTTGGCAATGAGCAGTTCTTC	CASSLEVTGLGNEQFF
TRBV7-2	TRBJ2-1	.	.	TGTGCCAGCAGCCGCGGGGTCGAGGAGGAGCAGTTCTTC	CASSRGVEEEQFF
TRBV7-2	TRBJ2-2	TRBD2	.	TGTGCCAGCAGCTTACCTAGCGGGCTAAACACCGGGGAGCTGTTTTTT	CASSLPSGLNTGELFF
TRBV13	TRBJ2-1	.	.	TGTGCCAGCAGCTTAGAACGGAGCTCCTACAATGAGCAGTTCTTC	CASSLERSSYNEQFF
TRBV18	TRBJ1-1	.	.	TGTGCCAGCTCACCCTCCGGACAGATGAACACTGAAGCTTTCTTT	CASSPSGQMNTEAFF